This TCR beta chain was documented in a study of PD-L1 blockade in urothelial cancer (dated by TCRdb to the late 2010s). Study-level background: All patients started therapy around 2014 and received atezolizumab 1,200 mg intravenously every 3 weeks. About 90% of the 29 patients were males with bladder-origin urothelial cancer, and about 65% of the roughly 30 reported a prior smoking history. Patients had an ECOG performance status of 0 or 1 and had received between 0 and 3 prior chemotherapy regimens. Blood samples were analyzed at two time points: 3 weeks after treatment start (second dose) and 6 weeks after treatment start. A median of roughly 140,000 T cells and around 81,000 unique TCRs was obtained from blood samples, and a median clonality of roughly 0.08 was observed. The study was an exploratory multi-omic analysis of somatic, immune and clinical correlates of response to PD-L1 blockade with atezolizumab in urothelial cancer. Pretreatment tumor samples, along with matched peripheral blood collected serially before and after atezolizumab treatment, underwent TCR sequencing. Progression-free survival longer than 6 months counted as durable clinical benefit, and TCR features were additionally tested against both progression-free and overall survival. In the same patients, whole exome sequencing and RNA sequencing of pretreatment tumors were performed in addition to TCR sequencing. Nine patients reached durable clinical benefit, while 20 to 25 patients did not. Some 30 patients had pretreatment blood TCR-seq, about 25 had at least one posttreatment blood collection, and about 25 had tumor TCR-seq.

The CDR3 spans 14 residues, from the cysteine through the phenylalanine. Only the CDR3 region is kept as DNA, spanning 42 bases read in frame from base 1. V sheds 4 bases and J sheds 5 bases, leaving 12 bases between their ends. Sequences MNHEY (CDR1) and SVGAGI (CDR2) are obtained from the germline V gene. What the study reported, not specific to this receptor: Greater expansion of tumor-associated TCR clones in peripheral blood 3 weeks after the start of treatment was observed in patients with durable benefit (n of about 20, p = 0.022). Because of the small sample size (n of about 29) and the many exploratory analyses performed, the results are intended to be regarded as hypothesis-generating. Improved progression-free and overall survival was found to be associated with pretreatment peripheral blood TCR clonality below the median.

In the case of this clone: Its antigen is not yet known. Base quality data are lacking; no much larger clone is found one base away.

Sample time point, as interpreted from the label and publication: pretreatment peripheral blood. The cohort comprised fewer than 35 patients with locally advanced or metastatic urothelial carcinoma treated at Memorial Sloan Kettering on a trial protocol. Peripheral blood mononuclear cells were collected pretreatment and during treatment, with between 1 and 8 total time points obtained per patient. The Qiagen DNeasy Blood extraction kit was used to purify genomic DNA from total PBMCs and tumor samples. PBMCs were collected pretreatment and during treatment and were isolated and stored as previously described. Synthetic TCR analog templates were spiked into each PCR so that absolute template abundance could be estimated from read counts. The immunoSEQ assay was used to amplify TCRbeta CDR3 regions from genomic DNA with bias-controlled V and J gene primers. Rearranged TCRbeta segments were sequenced at approximately 20X coverage. Per the authors' processing: Sequencing errors were corrected by clustering, and CDR3s were annotated against IMGT so that V, D and J genes could be assigned. Downstream analyses used only productive TCRbeta rearrangements and left out out-of-frame or stop-codon sequences. To compute clonality, Shannon entropy was normalized by the log of the number of unique productive sequences and then subtracted from one. Fisher's exact test with Benjamini-Hochberg correction, at a threshold of adjusted p below 0.01, was used to find clones that differed between time points or between blood and tumor. The table comes from immuneACCESS by way of TCRdb, which keeps in-frame sequences with V and J called. Part of the clones is missing from these tables; in studies checked, under half for an unresolved V gene and the rest for unknown reasons. V and J calls and clone size are those listed in that table; D and trimming were worked out from the DNA. The sample table contains tens of thousands of clones; only one count was recorded for under 90% of them. 4.5% to 5% of the sample is in the top ten clones.

The V and J genes are TRBV6-5 and TRBJ2-1; a tentative D call is TRBD2 (5 bases match). Sequenced material: PBMCs, taken around atezolizumab (anti-PD-L1) treatment. This clonotype was sampled from a man aged 65 to 79 with urothelial cancer. The DNA reads TGTGCCAGCAGTTCGATAGCGCCCCACAATGAGCAGTTCTTC. Its translation is CASSSIAPHNEQFF.